This T cell receptor (beta chain) was sequenced for a study of cytomegalovirus exposure and HLA in healthy donors. Germline V gene sequence: CDR1 MGHRA, CDR2 YSYEKL. This CDR3 region has 15 residues. V shed 0 bases and J shed 5 bases, with 13 bases lying between them. Overall study results and limits: The study had only CMV serostatus as immune exposure information. The classifier was said to identify cytomegalovirus status with high specificity and sensitivity. In an earlier analysis, in roughly 600 donors, most V segments appeared productive either ~90% or ~30% of the time. Some public TCRs appeared in many individuals, while most sequences were rare.

It was with 60 Vbeta and 13 Jbeta primers that the PCR ran. Libraries were prepared by immunoSEQ multiplex PCR; TCRdb keeps only in-frame clonotypes and omits some of them. Among some 150,000 clones, over 60% were seen once, and the ten largest hold 1.7%. Note on this clone: Its antigen is not known.

Specimen: PBMCs. The sequence was collected from a woman aged 25 to 39 in good health and CMV-seronegative. The chain has TRBV4-1 and TRBJ2-5, with D possibly TRBD1 on 7 matching bases. In nucleotides, the CDR3 is TGCGCCAGCAGCCAAGACAGGGGGGCCAGGGAGACCCAGTACTTC. Protein product: CASSQDRGARETQYF.